This T cell receptor (beta chain) was sequenced during a study of CD8 T cells in Susac syndrome. cDNA came from approximately 0.5 to 1 ug RNA primed by random hexamers. Amplification of TCR beta CDR3 by immunoSEQ multiplex PCR spanned 54 Vbeta and 13 Jbeta. TCRdb re-called the immunoSEQ multiplex PCR reads through MiXCR, storing one row per CDR3 protein. The table includes a few hundred thousand distinct CDR3 sequences, about 95% detected once. Trimming stripped 3 bases from V and 2 bases from J, with 7 bases between. Germline lookup yields CDR1 LGHDT and CDR2 YNNKEL (reference sequence). CDR3 length: 13 residues. The multiple sclerosis control group was made up of treatment-naive patients with stable or active relapsing-remitting disease. TEMRA cells underwent FACS enrichment and CD8+ and CD4+ T cells underwent negative isolation.

This sequence originates from a human donor with multiple sclerosis. Source material: CD4+ T cells from PBMCs. This sequence joins TRBV3-1 and TRBJ2-5; D gene uncertain. The CDR3 region has the DNA TGTGCCAGCAGCCAGCTAGGGCAAGAGACCCAGTACTTC. Amino acids: CASSQLGQETQYF.